This T cell receptor (beta chain) comes out of a study of blood T cell repertoires in COVID-19. Study background: From the United States, Italy and Spain came samples of acute and convalescent COVID-19. T cells, B-cell-depleted T cells, or PBMCs supplied cDNA or gDNA.

In the source study's methods: The authors estimated nucleated cell counts from reference gene primer amplification. Sequenced by immunoSEQ multiplex PCR; TCRdb stores in-frame clones only, minus some. V and J calls and clone size are those listed in that table; D and trimming were worked out from the DNA. This table holds 100,000 to 150,000 clones, around four fifths found once. Sequenced: peripheral blood. This TCR came from a human donor in a cohort sampled during active COVID-19.

For the CDR3, the DNA is TGCGCCAGCAGCTTGGGTCGGGTGACGAACACTGAAGCTTTCTTT. The encoded protein is CASSLGRVTNTEAFF. The chain uses TRBV5-1 and TRBJ1-1; no reliable D call. The CDR3 is 15 residues long. V dropped 0 bases and J dropped 1 base, with 10 bases sitting between them. The V gene's germline CDR1 is SGHRS and CDR2 YFSETQ.